The rows below give T cell receptor beta chains drawn from one sample of a study of T cell responses to AZD1222 COVID-19 vaccine. The data were produced by immunoSEQ multiplex PCR, yet TCRdb's version contains in-frame clones alone and is incomplete. The sample includes roughly 35,000 clones, 70% to 90% of them seen just once. The input for sequencing was peripheral blood, taken 28 days after the second AZD1222 dose. The origin of the receptors is an adult who received the AZD1222 COVID-19 vaccine. Both conserved end residues are part of each CDR3. A D gene is named only where the DNA matches it firmly. The listing skips clone size in some rows; elsewhere it reads once, few, many or a size class.

few | NA | TRBJ1-1 | TRBV7-9 | CASSSVDTEAFF | TGTGCCAGCAGCTCAGTCGATACTGAAGCTTTCTTT
few | NA | TRBJ1-1 | TRBV9 | CASTKSGGEGSEAFF | TGTGCCAGCACGAAGAGTGGGGGAGAGGGAAGTGAAGCTTTCTTT
NA | NA | TRBJ1-3 | TRBV2 | CASNLRAPDTIYF | TGTGCCAGCAACCTCAGGGCTCCGGACACCATATATTTT
once | NA | TRBJ2-5 | TRBV9 | CASSPFELVQETQYF | TGTGCCAGCAGCCCCTTCGAGCTAGTCCAAGAGACCCAGTACTTC
NA | NA | TRBJ2-4 | TRBV7-9 | CASSPAQLAKNIQYF | TGTGCCAGCAGCCCCGCACAACTAGCCAAAAACATTCAGTACTTC
NA | TRBD2 | TRBJ2-7 | TRBV20-1 | CSASALAGGPEDEQYF | TGCAGTGCTAGTGCGCTAGCGGGGGGGCCGGAGGACGAGCAGTACTTC
NA | TRBD2 | TRBJ2-5 | TRBV5-1 | CASQSAPRTSVRETQYF | TGCGCCAGTCAATCCGCCCCAAGGACTAGCGTACGGGAGACCCAGTACTTC
NA | NA | TRBJ1-4 | TRBV5-6 | CASSLTDREKLFF | TGTGCCAGCAGCTTGACCGACAGAGAAAAACTGTTTTTT
NA | TRBD1 | TRBJ1-4 | TRBV5-6 | CASSWDRGLANEKLFF | TGTGCCAGCAGCTGGGACAGGGGGCTAGCTAATGAAAAACTGTTTTTT
NA | NA | TRBJ2-7 | TRBV14 | CRQPKAYEQYF | TGCCGCCAGCCCAAGGCCTACGAGCAGTACTTC
once | NA | TRBJ2-5 | TRBV10-3 | CAITRGLQETQYF | TGTGCCATCACGAGGGGATTACAAGAGACCCAGTACTTC
NA | NA | TRBJ2-3 | TRBV25-1 | CASSATVQTDTQYF | TGTGCCAGCAGTGCGACAGTACAGACAGATACGCAGTATTTT
NA | TRBD2 | TRBJ2-7 | TRBV6-5 | CASKRLAEGPYEQYF | TGTGCCAGCAAACGACTAGCTGAGGGTCCATACGAGCAGTACTTC
NA | NA | TRBJ2-7 | TRBV7-2 | CASSLARVGIAYEQYF | TGTGCCAGCAGCTTAGCGCGGGTCGGGATCGCCTACGAGCAGTACTTC
NA | NA | TRBJ2-1 | TRBV3-1/TRBV3-2 | CASSQAGGSYNEQFF | TGTGCCAGCAGCCAAGCCGGGGGCTCCTACAATGAGCAGTTCTTC
NA | NA | TRBJ2-7 | TRBV27 | CASRTPGLGEGYEQYF | TGTGCCAGCAGAACCCCGGGACTTGGGGAAGGCTACGAGCAGTACTTC
NA | TRBD1 | TRBJ1-2 | TRBV2 | CASSQTGGNYGYTF | TGTGCCAGCAGTCAAACAGGGGGGAACTATGGCTACACCTTC
NA | TRBD1 | TRBJ1-1 | TRBV28 | CASSLRQGVPEAFF | TGTGCCAGCAGTTTAAGACAGGGTGTCCCTGAAGCTTTCTTT
NA | NA | TRBJ2-1 | TRBV5-1 | CASSLFGTSSSYNEQFF | TGCGCCAGCAGCTTGTTCGGCACGTCAAGCTCCTACAATGAGCAGTTCTTC
NA | NA | TRBJ2-3 | TRBV5-1 | CASSSGSTDTQYF | TGCGCCAGCAGCAGCGGGAGCACAGATACGCAGTATTTT
NA | TRBD2 | TRBJ2-3 | TRBV6-5 | CASSYSKLAGGNTQYF | TGTGCCAGCAGTTACTCGAAACTAGCGGGGGGAAATACGCAGTATTTT
NA | NA | TRBJ1-1 | TRBV2 | CASHEGGTEAFF | TGTGCCTCCCATGAGGGTGGCACTGAAGCTTTCTTT
NA | NA | TRBJ1-4 | TRBV7-9 | CASSRSAGFGEKLFF | TGTGCCAGCAGTCGAAGTGCAGGGTTCGGTGAAAAACTGTTTTTT
NA | TRBD1 | TRBJ1-5 | TRBV10-2 | CASSETGAGGVQPQHF | TGCGCCAGCAGTGAGACTGGGGCAGGGGGGGTTCAGCCCCAGCATTTT
NA | NA | TRBJ1-5 | TRBV6-5 | CASSTGRVTGQPQHF | TGTGCCAGCAGCACGGGGAGGGTTACGGGTCAGCCCCAGCATTTT
once | NA | TRBJ1-2 | TRBV6-1 | CASSESRSLLNYGYTF | TGTGCCAGCAGTGAATCCCGGTCTCTACTTAACTATGGCTACACCTTC
NA | TRBD2 | TRBJ2-7 | TRBV5-6 | CASSFLGGGDSYEQYF | TGTGCCAGCAGCTTTCTAGGTGGGGGGGATTCCTACGAGCAGTACTTC
NA | TRBD2 | TRBJ2-3 | TRBV7-2 | CASSLEGLAGGGDTQYF | TGTGCCAGCAGCTTAGAGGGACTAGCGGGGGGAGGGGATACGCAGTATTTT
NA | TRBD2 | TRBJ2-3 | TRBV2 | CASSIAGGPLDTQYF | TGTGCCAGCAGTATAGCGGGGGGGCCTTTAGATACGCAGTATTTT
NA | NA | TRBJ2-3 | TRBV7-8 | CASSSTSRAPGDTQYF | TGTGCCAGCAGCTCCACTTCGCGGGCCCCAGGTGATACGCAGTATTTT
once | NA | TRBJ1-4 | TRBV18 | CASSPLPLATNEKLFF | TGTGCCAGCTCACCACTGCCGCTGGCAACTAATGAAAAACTGTTTTTT
NA | TRBD1 | TRBJ1-2 | TRBV15 | CATSRGTGTVYTF | TGTGCCACCAGCAGAGGGACAGGGACGGTATACACCTTC
NA | TRBD1 | TRBJ2-7 | TRBV19 | CASRARDSPYEQYF | TGTGCCAGTAGGGCCCGGGACAGTCCCTACGAGCAGTACTTC
NA | NA | TRBJ2-7 | TRBV5-1 | CASSQTGGVYEQYF | TGCGCCAGCAGCCAAACAGGGGGGGTCTACGAGCAGTACTTC
NA | NA | TRBJ1-4 | TRBV6-1 | CASSETATTNEKLFF | TGTGCCAGCAGTGAAACGGCAACAACTAATGAAAAACTGTTTTTT
NA | NA | TRBJ1-5 | TRBV6-1 | CASSEFRTNRGNQPQHF | TGTGCCAGCAGTGAATTCCGTACTAACCGGGGCAATCAGCCCCAGCATTTT
NA | NA | TRBJ1-5 | TRBV15 | CATSARGPQHF | TGTGCCACCAGCGCGAGGGGGCCCCAGCATTTT
NA | TRBD1 | TRBJ1-1 | TRBV20-1 | CSASTDRGLIRTEAFF | TGCAGTGCTAGTACCGACAGGGGTCTAATCAGGACTGAAGCTTTCTTT
NA | TRBD1 | TRBJ2-2 | TRBV5-6 | CASYKGTESFYGELFF | TGTGCCAGCTATAAAGGGACAGAGAGCTTTTACGGGGAGCTGTTTTTT
NA | NA | TRBJ1-4 | TRBV6-4 | CASRDTGASNEKLFF | TGTGCCAGCAGAGATACAGGAGCCTCTAATGAAAAACTGTTTTTT
NA | NA | TRBJ1-2 | TRBV6-1 | CASSELDRLGYTF | TGTGCCAGCAGTGAATTGGATCGACTTGGCTACACCTTC
NA | NA | TRBJ2-7 | TRBV18 | CASSSNNYEQYF | TGTGCCAGCTCATCTAACAACTACGAGCAGTACTTC
NA | TRBD1 | TRBJ1-2 | TRBV25-1 | CASSAQGARYTF | TGTGCCAGCAGTGCTCAGGGGGCACGCTACACCTTC
once | NA | TRBJ2-4 | TRBV11-3 | CASSLVLDPVIAKNIQYF | TGTGCCAGCAGCTTAGTCCTGGATCCGGTAATAGCCAAAAACATTCAGTACTTC
once | NA | TRBJ2-5 | TRBV3-1/TRBV3-2 | CASSQELARGETQYF | TGTGCCAGCAGCCAAGAGCTAGCGAGGGGAGAGACCCAGTACTTC
NA | NA | TRBJ2-1 | TRBV2 | CASRGGGVLNEQFF | TGTGCCAGCAGAGGTGGGGGAGTGCTCAATGAGCAGTTCTTC
NA | NA | TRBJ1-2 | TRBV12-1 | CASSFVPASLGYTF | NA
NA | TRBD2 | TRBJ2-3 | TRBV29-1 | CSGIGGLAGGLDTQYF | TGCAGCGGGATAGGTGGACTAGCGGGAGGCCTAGATACGCAGTATTTT
few | TRBD1 | TRBJ1-3 | TRBV15 | CATSREGTVGNTIYF | TGTGCCACCAGCAGAGAGGGGACAGTTGGAAACACCATATATTTT
NA | NA | TRBJ1-6 | TRBV6-4 | CASSDRDNSPLHF | TGTGCCAGCAGTGACAGGGATAATTCACCCCTCCACTTT
NA | NA | TRBJ2-5 | TRBV11-3 | CASSLGKGETQYF | TGTGCCAGCAGCTTAGGGAAAGGGGAGACCCAGTACTTC
NA | NA | TRBJ1-2 | TRBV7-9 | CASSLGGADGYTF | TGTGCCAGCAGCTTAGGGGGGGCGGATGGCTACACCTTC
NA | TRBD1 | TRBJ2-5 | TRBV2 | CASAGQGGGREETQYF | TGTGCCAGCGCGGGACAGGGAGGTGGGAGGGAGGAGACCCAGTACTTC
NA | NA | TRBJ2-3 | TRBV28 | CASSSASTDTQYF | TGTGCCAGCAGTTCCGCCAGCACAGATACGCAGTATTTT
NA | NA | TRBJ2-7 | TRBV5-1 | CASSLAVGLTYEQYF | TGCGCCAGCAGCTTGGCTGTAGGGCTCACCTACGAGCAGTACTTC
NA | NA | TRBJ1-1 | TRBV6-5 | CASRQPRGTEAFF | TGTGCCAGCAGACAACCCCGCGGGACTGAAGCTTTCTTT
NA | NA | TRBJ2-5 | TRBV10-1 | CASSESKPGHQETQYF | TGCGCCAGCAGTGAGTCGAAACCGGGACACCAAGAGACCCAGTACTTC
few | NA | TRBJ1-3 | TRBV19 | CASSIPDPSSGNTIYF | TGTGCCAGTAGTATTCCAGACCCCAGCTCTGGAAACACCATATATTTT
NA | NA | TRBJ2-3 | TRBV7-2 | CASSLALLDTQYF | TGTGCCAGCAGCTTAGCGCTTTTGGATACGCAGTATTTT
NA | TRBD1 | TRBJ1-6 | TRBV6-5 | CASVNVRGLGSPLHF | TGTGCCAGCGTTAACGTCAGGGGGCTTGGGTCACCCCTCCACTTT